These 30 T cell receptor beta chains came from one sample sequenced in a study of OX40 agonist ivuxolimab in advanced cancers. Method: immunoSEQ multiplex PCR; TCRdb's copy keeps in-frame clones and lacks some. This repertoire shows about 90,000 clones, approximately 85% found once; its top ten account for 0.22%. Sequencing was performed on CD4+ or CD8+ T cells sorted from blood, taken in a trial of the OX40 agonist ivuxolimab. The receptors were sampled from an adult with an advanced solid tumor such as melanoma, head and neck, liver or kidney cancer.

CDR3 DNA sequence: TGTGCCAGCAGCCCCCCGGGGGGGCGAGTGGGGGAGCTGTTTTTT. Translating it yields CASSPPGGRVGELFF. V is TRBV5-4 and J is TRBJ2-2; 8 positions match TRBD2. Germline V CDR1 and CDR2: SGHNT, YYREEE (reference sequence). Losses at the gene ends were 4 bases for V and 8 bases for J; bases not matched to a gene: 10. The CDR3 consists of 15 residues.

The chain carries TRBV7-2 and TRBJ1-1; possible D gene TRBD1, 5 bases. The germline V and J ends were trimmed by 4 bases and 10 bases, with 13 bases remaining between them. Germline V gene data show CDR1 as SGHTA and CDR2 as FQGNSA. The CDR3 runs 12 residues. The DNA for the CDR3 is TGTGCCAGCAGCTGGCGACAGTCCGGAGCTTTCTTT. Translation gives CASSWRQSGAFF.

CDR3: CASSIAGLAGGSSYNEQFF. CDR3 nucleotides: TGTGCCAGTAGTATAGCAGGGCTAGCGGGAGGCAGCTCCTACAATGAGCAGTTCTTC. The V gene is TRBV19, the J gene TRBJ2-1; 11 bases map to TRBD2. Trimming took 1 base from V and 0 from J; bases not matched to a gene: 8. The V gene's germline CDR1 is LNHDA and CDR2 SQIVND (reference sequence). The CDR3 is 19 amino acids.

The chain links TRBV5-6 to TRBJ2-2; D call uncertain. There are 13 residues in the CDR3. CDR1 SGHDT and CDR2 YYEEEE come from the germline V gene. Trimming pared 3 bases from V and 5 bases from J, leaving 8 bases between. The CDR3 DNA sequence: TGTGCCAGCAGCTACCGACCGACCGGGGAGCTGTTTTTT. Its protein is CASSYRPTGELFF.

The V gene is TRBV19, the J gene TRBJ1-5, with no clear D. CDR3 size: 14 residues. Deletions cut 6 bases from V and 7 bases from J, with 16 bases between. The germline CDR1 and CDR2 sequences are LNHDA and SQIVND (reference sequence). DNA for the CDR3: TGTGCCAGTAGATCGGGATTTCGGGAGCAGCCCCAGCATTTT. It encodes CASRSGFREQPQHF.

The CDR3 nucleotides read TGTGCCAGCAGTGATCCGTTCCAAGAGACCCAGTACTTC. As protein: CASSDPFQETQYF. The chain carries TRBV2 and TRBJ2-5, with D uncertain. CDR3 length equals 13 residues. The germline V gene encodes CDR1 SNHLY and CDR2 FYNNEI. Trimming removed 3 bases at V and 1 base at J, with 6 bases between.

The rearrangement links TRBV6-5 to TRBJ1-2; unclear D gene. V lost 2 bases to trimming and J lost 8 bases, with 9 bases between them. The germline V gene encodes CDR1 MNHEY and CDR2 SVGAGI. The CDR3 totals 12 residues. The CDR3, as DNA: TGTGCCAGCAGTTACCAGCTGGGAGGCTACACCTTC. Its translation is CASSYQLGGYTF.

In its sample, this clone was seen once. The gene calls are TRBV27 and TRBJ2-5, with D perhaps assigned TRBD1 or TRBD2 (5 bases each). The CDR3 covers 14 residues. CDR1 is MNHEY and CDR2 is SMNVEV in the germline V gene (reference sequence). The V gene lost 8 bases and the J gene lost 4 bases, with 17 bases spanning the gap. The CDR3 reads CASGPGPSRETQYF. In nucleotides, the CDR3 is TGTGCCAGCGGGCCGGGACCCTCGAGAGAGACCCAGTACTTC.

The chain recombines TRBV14 with TRBJ1-4; TRBD1 matches at 8 bases. The germline CDR1 and CDR2 sequences are SGHDN and FVKESK. V gave up 4 bases and J gave up 0 bases; unmatched junction bases: 4. This CDR3 has 16 amino acids. CDR3 coding DNA: TGTGCCAGCAGCCTAGGACAGGGATCAACTAATGAAAAACTGTTTTTT. Its protein product is CASSLGQGSTNEKLFF.

The CDR3 reads CASSLGERTGAYEQYF. In DNA form, the CDR3 reads TGTGCCAGCAGCTTAGGAGAGAGGACAGGGGCCTACGAGCAGTACTTC. The chain combines TRBV7-9 with TRBJ2-7; 9 nucleotides match TRBD1. The germline V gene has CDR1 SEHNR and CDR2 FQNEAQ (reference sequence). The V segment lost 1 base and the J segment 2 bases; nucleotides outside the gene matches: 6. CDR3 size: 16 residues.

The CDR3 DNA reads as TGCGCCAGCACCAATTTCGGCGACAGGGGTAACGAGCAGTACTTC. It is translated as CASTNFGDRGNEQYF. The V gene is TRBV5-1, the J gene TRBJ2-7, with TRBD1 matching 8 bases. The CDR3 is 15 residues long. The J segment lost 5 bases and the V segment lost 6 bases, leaving 13 bases of the junction unmatched. Germline values: CDR1 SGHRS, CDR2 YFSETQ.

There are a few counts of this clone. V and J are TRBV7-9 and TRBJ1-6; D is ambiguous. The V and J ends lost 4 bases and 9 bases respectively, with 7 bases between them. Germline V CDR1 and CDR2: SEHNR, FQNEAQ (reference sequence). CDR3 size: 12 residues. CDR3 bases: TGTGCCAGCAGCTCCGGGAGTTCACCCCTCCACTTT. It is translated as CASSSGSSPLHF.

The chain has TRBV5-6 and TRBJ1-1; 10 nucleotides line up with TRBD1. The CDR3 totals 15 residues. Germline CDR1 and CDR2: SGHDT and YYEEEE. J was trimmed by 10 bases and V by 0 bases; bases with no gene match: 9. The CDR3 region has the DNA TGTGCCAGCAGCTTGGCTCGGGACAGGGGCCGTCGAGCTTTCTTT. Translating it yields CASSLARDRGRRAFF.

V and J are TRBV19 and TRBJ2-2; the D gene is possibly TRBD1 (5 bases). The CDR3 is made up of 15 amino acids. From germline, CDR1 is LNHDA and CDR2 SQIVND (reference sequence). V lost 7 bases and J lost 6, with 18 bases in between. CDR3 sequence (DNA): TGTGCCAGTAAGGTCGGCAGGGTGGGTGCCGGGGAGCTGTTTTTT. As protein: CASKVGRVGAGELFF.

The chain joins TRBV10-3 to TRBJ2-1, with 7 bases identical to TRBD1. The CDR3 has 14 amino acids. Germline CDR1 and CDR2: ENHRY and SYGVKD. Unmatched junction bases numbered 6, after V lost 4 bases and J lost 6 bases. CDR3 coding DNA: TGTGCCATCAGTGCCGGGACAGCTCTCAATGAGCAGTTCTTC. It is translated as CAISAGTALNEQFF.

The CDR3, as DNA: TGTGCCAGCAGTTACTCGATCGGGGCGGGGAACTATGGCTACACCTTC. Translation: CASSYSIGAGNYGYTF. The chain uses TRBV6-5 and TRBJ1-2; D may be TRBD1 (5 bases). Between the trimmed V and J ends, which lost 0 bases and 2 bases, there was a span of 13 bases. The CDR3 length is 16 residues. Germline CDR1 is MNHEY and CDR2 is SVGAGI.

This rearrangement joins TRBV7-7 to TRBJ2-1, with TRBD2 matching over 8 bases. The CDR3 length is 11 residues. CDR1 is SSHAT and CDR2 is FNYEAQ in the germline V gene (reference sequence). The CDR3: CASGNGNEQFF. As DNA, the CDR3 is TGTGCTAGCGGGAATGGGAATGAGCAGTTCTTC. Together with reference TRBV7-7 and TRBJ2-1, the CDR3 gives the full variable domain: GAGVSQSPRYKVTKRGQDVTLRCDPISSHATLYWYQQALGQGPEFLTYFNYEAQPDKSGLPSDRFSAERPEGSISTLTIQRTEQRDSAMYRCASGNGNEQFFGPGTRLTVL.

As concerns this clone: The junction shows a germline mismatch at one end, possibly a read error. V is TRBV28 and J is TRBJ1-3; TRBD1 matches 9 bases. Germline V gives CDR1 MDHEN, CDR2 SYDVKM. This CDR3 has 16 amino acids. The CDR3 is CASSHRGRRTGNAIYF. DNA of the CDR3: TGTGCCAGCAGCCACAGGGGGCGCAGAACTGGAAACGCCATATATTTT. Full variable domain (missing parts from reference TRBV28 and TRBJ1-3): DVKVTQSSRYLVKRTGEKVFLECVQDMDHENMFWYRQDPGLGLRLIYFSYDVKMKEKGDIPEGYSVSREKKERFSLILESASTNQTSMYLCASSHRGRRTGNAIYFGEGSWLTVV.

The V call is TRBV19, the J call TRBJ2-2, with D possibly TRBD2 on 5 matching bases. The CDR3 totals 15 residues. V was shortened by 7 bases and J by 4 bases, with 16 bases between the two germline ends. Germline values: CDR1 LNHDA, CDR2 SQIVND (reference sequence). CDR3 nucleotides: TGTGCCAGTATTGGGAGAGCATGGGGCACCGGGGAGCTGTTTTTT. It translates to CASIGRAWGTGELFF. The entire variable domain, with the rest obtained from reference TRBV19 and TRBJ2-2, is as follows: DGGITQSPKYLFRKEGQNVTLSCEQNLNHDAMYWYRQDPGQGLRLIYYSQIVNDFQKGDIAEGYSVSREKKESFPLTVTSAQKNPTAFYLCASIGRAWGTGELFFGEGSRLTVL.

V is TRBV28 and J is TRBJ2-2; the D call may be TRBD1 or TRBD2 (5 bases each). V lost 6 bases, J lost 2 bases, and 13 bases lay in between. The CDR3 contains 15 residues. Looked up from germline, CDR1 is MDHEN and CDR2 is SYDVKM. The DNA for the CDR3 is TGTGCCAGCAGCCTCGGGACCGTCAACACCGGGGAGCTGTTTTTT. Residues: CASSLGTVNTGELFF.

The genes are TRBV5-1 and TRBJ2-5; 7 positions match TRBD2. This CDR3 is 16 amino acids long. CDR1 SGHRS and CDR2 YFSETQ come from the germline V gene. V lost 0 bases to trimming and J lost 2 bases; unmatched junction nucleotides: 7. The chain's CDR3 is CASSLGGSSGQETQYF. In DNA, the CDR3 is TGCGCCAGCAGCTTGGGGGGGTCTAGCGGACAAGAGACCCAGTACTTC.

This CDR3 is CASSWETSGMGNEQFF. CDR3 DNA sequence: TGTGCCAGCAGCTGGGAGACTAGCGGGATGGGCAATGAGCAGTTCTTC. The chain joins TRBV5-5 to TRBJ2-1, with 11 bases lining up with TRBD2. The CDR3 runs to 16 residues. Per the germline V gene, CDR1 is SGHKS and CDR2 is YYEKEE (reference sequence). After removal of 3 bases from V and 6 bases from J, the junction contained 8 bases not matched to a gene.

V usage is TRBV6-6 and J usage is TRBJ1-4; D perhaps matches TRBD1 (6 bases). This CDR3 region has 15 residues. CDR1 and CDR2 (germline): MNHNY, SVGAGI (reference sequence). V lost 2 bases and J 7 bases, leaving 14 bases between the germline ends. CDR3 DNA: TGTGCCAGCAGTTACAATGGCAGGGGAAGTGAAAAACTGTTTTTT. It encodes CASSYNGRGSEKLFF.

The chain couples TRBV6-5 to TRBJ1-2; D remains ambiguous. Germline V gene lookup returns CDR1 MNHEY and CDR2 SVGAGI. The CDR3 has 15 amino acids. The V end lost 0 bases, the J end lost 1 base, and 9 bases lay between the germline ends. The DNA of the CDR3 is TGTGCCAGCAGTTACTCGTTCGTCTATAACTATGGCTACACCTTC. This gives the protein CASSYSFVYNYGYTF.

The chain employs TRBV7-2 and TRBJ2-2, with D perhaps matching TRBD1 or TRBD2 (5 bases each). V lost 2 bases and J lost 3, with 7 bases in between. The CDR3 contains 14 residues. CDR1 and CDR2 from the germline V gene are SGHTA and FQGNSA. The CDR3 DNA reads as TGTGCCAGCAGCTTAAGGGGACACACCGGGGAGCTGTTTTTT. Translation: CASSLRGHTGELFF.

The V call is TRBV16, the J call TRBJ1-2; possible D gene TRBD1, 5 bases. CDR1 and CDR2 (germline): KGHSY, FQNENV. The CDR3 spans 14 residues. V was shortened by 0 bases and J by 5 bases, with 10 bases between the two germline ends. CDR3 sequence reads: CASSQSQGAYGYTF. As DNA, the CDR3 is TGTGCCAGCAGCCAATCGCAGGGAGCATATGGCTACACCTTC.

The CDR3, as DNA: TGTGCCAGCAGCAGCACAGATACGCAGTATTTT. Its protein product is CASSSTDTQYF. V and J are TRBV11-2 and TRBJ2-3; no firm D call. Germline-derived CDR1 and CDR2 are SGHAT and FQNNGV. The CDR3 length is 11 residues. V lost 5 bases and J lost 0, with 0 bases in between. Filled out from reference TRBV11-2 and TRBJ2-3, the complete variable domain reads EAGVAQSPRYKIIEKRQSVAFWCNPISGHATLYWYQQILGQGPKLLIQFQNNGVVDDSQLPKDRFSAERLKGVDSTLKIQPAKLEDSAVYLCASSSTDTQYFGPGTRLTVL.

V gene TRBV4-1 combines with J gene TRBJ1-1; tentatively, D is TRBD1 (6 bases). This CDR3 has 17 residues. Trimming removed 4 bases from V and 0 bases from J, with 18 bases in between. Germline V lookup: CDR1 MGHRA, CDR2 YSYEKL. The CDR3 region is CASSRKQGLRVNTEAFF. CDR3 in DNA: TGCGCCAGCAGCCGAAAACAGGGCTTACGGGTGAACACTGAAGCTTTCTTT.

The chain employs TRBV6-5 and TRBJ1-5, with D unclear. Germline lookup yields CDR1 MNHEY and CDR2 SVGAGI. The CDR3 runs 13 residues. V lost 5 bases and J 4 bases, leaving 9 bases between the germline ends. Here the CDR3 DNA reads TGTGCCAGCAGTGCCCAGGTAAATCAGCCCCAGCATTTT. This encodes CASSAQVNQPQHF.

The CDR3 region is CASSRLAASYEQYF. The CDR3 bases are TGTGCCTCCTCAAGACTAGCGGCATCCTACGAGCAGTACTTC. V is TRBV2 and J is TRBJ2-7, with 9 bases identical to TRBD2. Germline loops: CDR1 SNHLY, CDR2 FYNNEI. The J segment lost 1 base and the V segment lost 11 bases, leaving 9 bases of the junction unmatched. The CDR3 runs to 14 residues.